This entry lists 21 T cell receptor beta chains sequenced from one sample in a study of human T cells and chemical hapten exposure. It was from unfractionated whole blood that total RNA was extracted. TCRdb called the 5' RACE reads again in MiXCR, with one record for every CDR3 protein. Seen here are 110,000 or so distinct CDR3 sequences, approximately 19% observed once, and the top ten hold 2.8%. These receptors all come from a human donor in good health.

This clonotype was counted a few times. The rearrangement uses TRBV5-4 and TRBJ2-3; D call uncertain. CDR3 length equals 15 residues. V gave up 4 bases and J gave up 1 base, with 13 bases separating them. CDR1 and CDR2 (germline): SGHNT, YYREEE (reference sequence). The CDR3 region is CASSQDPVGTDTQYF. In DNA form, the CDR3 reads TGTGCCAGCAGCCAAGACCCGGTCGGCACAGATACGCAGTATTTT.

This clonotype was recorded a few times. The chain is built from TRBV3-1 and TRBJ1-1; D is ambiguous. Germline V CDR1 and CDR2: LGHDT, YNNKEL (reference sequence). The CDR3 is 11 residues long. The V and J ends lost 6 bases and 7 bases respectively, with 9 bases between them. CDR3 nucleotide sequence: TGTGCCAGCAGGGCAGCTGGTGAAGCTTTCTTT. Its protein product is CASRAAGEAFF.

This clonotype was counted only a few times. CDR3 sequence: CSARDRTYEQYF. Written as DNA, the CDR3 is TGCAGCGCGAGGGACAGAACCTACGAGCAGTACTTC. The chain joins TRBV29-1 to TRBJ2-7; 7 bases line up with TRBD1. CDR3 length equals 12 residues. Germline-derived CDR1 and CDR2 are SQVTM and ANQGSEA. The junction had 5 bases not matched to a gene; V was cut back by 7 bases and J by 2 bases.

This chain links TRBV6-5 with TRBJ1-1, with D tentatively TRBD1 (6 bases). Looked up from germline, CDR1 is MNHEY and CDR2 is SVGAGI. This CDR3 has 13 residues. The CDR3 loop is CAASHLGGPEAFF. The CDR3 region has the DNA TGTGCAGCAAGTCACCTTGGGGGGCCTGAAGCTTTCTTT.

This clonotype has ten or more counts. The genes are TRBV28 and TRBJ2-3; 8 positions agree with TRBD2. Germline CDR1 is MDHEN and CDR2 is SYDVKM. Trimming cost V 5 bases and J 5 bases; bases outside gene matches: 12. The CDR3 covers 16 residues. The CDR3 reads CASSTHSAGALDTQYF. The DNA of the CDR3 is TGTGCCAGCAGTACTCACTCAGCGGGAGCTTTAGATACGCAGTATTTT.

V is TRBV5-1 and J is TRBJ2-1; 9 bases map to TRBD2. The CDR3 totals 16 residues. V shed 4 bases and J 1 base; nucleotides not matched to a gene: 6. Germline CDR1 and CDR2: SGHRS and YFSETQ. CDR3 DNA: TGCGCCAGCAGCCCCGCTAGCGGGGTGTCCTACAATGAGCAGTTCTTC. It codes for CASSPASGVSYNEQFF.

This sequence joins TRBV15 and TRBJ1-2; the D gene is possibly TRBD1 (5 bases). Germline V gene sequence: CDR1 LNHNV, CDR2 YYDKDF (reference sequence). The CDR3 totals 14 residues. The V end lost 1 base, the J end lost 8 bases, and 14 bases lay between the germline ends. The CDR3 loop is CATSRAGGPGGYTF. In nucleotides, the CDR3 is TGTGCCACCAGCAGAGCCGGGGGACCGGGCGGCTACACCTTC. The full variable domain, completed using reference TRBV15 and TRBJ1-2, is DAMVIQNPRYQVTQFGKPVTLSCSQTLNHNVMYWYQQKSSQAPKLLFHYYDKDFNNEADTPDNFQSRRPNTSFCFLDIRSPGLGDTAMYLCATSRAGGPGGYTFGSGTRLTVV.

The chain carries TRBV20-1 and TRBJ2-3; 7 nucleotides agree with TRBD2. CDR1 and CDR2 from the germline V gene are DFQATT and SNEGSKA (reference sequence). Trimming cost V 0 bases and J 9 bases; bases outside gene matches: 9. The CDR3 spans 14 residues. CDR3 loop: CSARDLPGLGTQYF. CDR3 nucleotide sequence: TGCAGTGCTAGAGATCTCCCAGGACTAGGAACGCAGTATTTT.

The chain links TRBV29-1 to TRBJ1-5; 9 nucleotides match TRBD1. V shed 6 bases and J 2 bases; nucleotides not matched to a gene: 2. The CDR3 has 13 amino acids. Per the germline V gene, CDR1 is SQVTM and CDR2 is ANQGSEA. The CDR3 DNA is TGCAGCGTGGGGGACAGGGGCAATCAGCCCCAGCATTTT. This translates into CSVGDRGNQPQHF.

The rearrangement joins TRBV10-3 to TRBJ2-1; possibly TRBD2 for D (5 bases). Trimming removed 10 bases at V and 4 bases at J, with 11 bases between. Germline V gene data show CDR1 as ENHRY and CDR2 as SYGVKD. The CDR3 length is 12 residues. The CDR3 DNA follows: TGTGCCACCGGACTCGATTACAATGAGCAGTTCTTC. Encoded protein: CATGLDYNEQFF.

This chain uses TRBV15 with TRBJ2-1; D may be TRBD1 (6 bases). CDR3 size: 15 residues. V shed 3 bases and J shed 6 bases, with 15 bases lying between them. Looked up from germline, CDR1 is LNHNV and CDR2 is YYDKDF (reference sequence). CDR3: CATSRIILQGNEQFF. The CDR3 region has the DNA TGTGCCACCAGCAGGATAATCTTACAGGGCAATGAGCAGTTCTTC.

This rearrangement joins TRBV5-1 to TRBJ1-3, with a possible D match to TRBD1 (5 bases). The CDR3 runs 16 residues. V was cut by 0 bases and J by 5 bases, with 15 bases left in between. CDR1 is SGHRS and CDR2 is YFSETQ in the germline V gene. The CDR3 reads CASSLEAGGIRNTIYF. CDR3 in DNA: TGCGCCAGCAGCTTGGAGGCCGGGGGTATAAGAAACACCATATATTTT.

The gene calls are TRBV4-1 and TRBJ1-1, with 7 bases lining up with TRBD1. Germline V gene sequence: CDR1 MGHRA, CDR2 YSYEKL. The CDR3 covers 16 residues. Trimming took 4 bases from V and 1 from J; bases not matched to a gene: 9. CDR3 loop: CASSPWGRDRNTEAFF. The CDR3 bases are TGCGCCAGCAGCCCCTGGGGCCGGGACAGGAACACTGAAGCTTTCTTT.

This chain links TRBV19 with TRBJ1-2; 11 nucleotides agree with TRBD1. With 5 bases clipped from V and 4 bases from J, the junction kept 6 bases outside the gene matches. CDR1 LNHDA and CDR2 SQIVND come from the germline V gene (reference sequence). CDR3 length: 15 amino acids. This CDR3 reads CASSPAGTGGYGYTF. CDR3 bases: TGTGCCAGTAGTCCTGCCGGGACAGGGGGCTATGGCTACACCTTC.

This chain joins TRBV18 and TRBJ2-7, with D possibly being TRBD1 or TRBD2 (6 bases each). Per the germline V gene, CDR1 is KGHSH and CDR2 is LQKENI. CDR3 length equals 14 residues. V was shortened by 3 bases and J by 6 bases, with 15 bases between the two germline ends. CDR3 loop: CASSPDNKGGEQYF. As DNA, the CDR3 is TGTGCCAGCTCACCCGACAACAAGGGGGGCGAGCAGTACTTC.

This clonotype was detected only a few times. The V and J genes are TRBV7-2 and TRBJ2-3; D may be TRBD2 (7 bases). CDR3 size: 15 residues. Trimming removed 8 bases at V and 7 bases at J, with 22 bases between. CDR1 SGHTA and CDR2 FQGNSA come from the germline V gene. For the CDR3, the DNA is TGTGCCAGCCGTCTAGGGGGAGCGGGAAAGAATACGCAGTATTTT. As protein: CASRLGGAGKNTQYF.

The chain is built from TRBV24-1 and TRBJ1-2; 7 bases match TRBD1. This CDR3 has 14 amino acids. Germline V gene sequence: CDR1 KGHDR, CDR2 SFDVKD. V lost 3 bases, J lost 6 bases, and 6 bases stayed unmatched. CDR3 coding DNA: TGTGCCACCAGTGATCCCGGCAGGGGGGATGGCTACACCTTC. Amino acids: CATSDPGRGDGYTF.

The chain carries TRBV28 and TRBJ1-1; 9 bases fit TRBD1. Germline V gives CDR1 MDHEN, CDR2 SYDVKM. This CDR3 spans 14 amino acids. The V gene end was trimmed by 8 bases and the J gene end by 11 bases; junction bases not matched to a gene: 15. CDR3: CASGPDRGGQGAFF. CDR3 coding DNA: TGTGCCAGCGGACCGGACAGGGGAGGACAGGGTGCTTTCTTT.

The rearrangement links TRBV25-1 to TRBJ1-3; D call uncertain. CDR1 is MGHDK and CDR2 is SYGVNS in the germline V gene. V dropped 3 bases and J dropped 7 bases, with 10 bases sitting between them. This CDR3 is 13 amino acids long. The CDR3 sequence is CASSESGGNTIYF. In DNA form, the CDR3 reads TGTGCCAGCAGTGAGAGTGGCGGTAACACCATATATTTT.

The chain has TRBV3-1 and TRBJ2-7; D not resolved. Trimming shortened V by 1 base and J by 3 bases, and 7 bases separated the two germline ends. CDR3 size: 13 residues. Germline V lookup: CDR1 LGHDT, CDR2 YNNKEL (reference sequence). Written as DNA, the CDR3 is TGTGCCAGCAGCCAAGTTCCCGGCTACGAGCAGTACTTC. Translating it yields CASSQVPGYEQYF.

This sequence joins TRBV2 and TRBJ1-4; 7 nucleotides match TRBD1. Germline V gene data show CDR1 as SNHLY and CDR2 as FYNNEI. This CDR3 is 13 amino acids long. V shed 10 bases, J shed 4 bases, and the junction held 6 bases outside the gene matches. CDR3 residues: CATRDSFNEKLFF. The CDR3 DNA follows: TGTGCCACCCGGGACAGCTTTAATGAAAAACTGTTTTTT.